What follows are 15 T cell receptor beta chains derived from one specimen sequenced in a study of blood T cell repertoires in COVID-19. Sequencing used immunoSEQ multiplex PCR; TCRdb keeps in-frame clones, though not all of them. The sample holds about 220,000 clones, approximately 80% seen once. Input material: peripheral blood. The source is a woman in her 70s with acute or convalescent COVID-19.

J is TRBJ1-2 and V is TRBV20-1; D might be TRBD1 (5 bases). V was clipped by 3 bases and J by 2 bases, with 10 bases between them. The germline V gene has CDR1 DFQATT and CDR2 SNEGSKA (reference sequence). The CDR3 sequence is 13 residues long. The CDR3 loop is CSASGGGNYGYTF. The CDR3 coding sequence is TGCAGTGCTAGTGGCGGGGGGAACTATGGCTACACCTTC.

This clone has ten or more counts. CDR3 residues: CASSQDLTGWGEAFF. In DNA, the CDR3 is TGTGCCAGCAGCCAAGATCTTACGGGGTGGGGTGAAGCTTTCTTT. The genes are TRBV3-1 (or the pseudogene TRBV3-2) and TRBJ1-1; no clear D gene. V dropped 0 bases and J dropped 7 bases, with 15 bases sitting between them. The germline gives CDR1 LGHDT, CDR2 YNNKEL (reference sequence). The CDR3 consists of 15 residues.

The genes are TRBV7-2 and TRBJ1-6, with no clear D. Germline V CDR1 and CDR2: SGHTA, FQGNSA. The ends were cut back, 5 bases at V and 7 bases at J, with 9 bases in the middle. There are 13 residues in the CDR3. The CDR3 DNA is TGTGCCAGCAGCCCTCTCCTGAATTCACCCCTCCACTTT. Translated: CASSPLLNSPLHF.

CDR3 DNA: TGTGCCAGCAGTGCGGGAGGTGGCAATCAGCCCCAGCATTTT. Translation gives CASSAGGGNQPQHF. This chain links TRBV6-6 with TRBJ1-5; no clear D. The CDR3 is made up of 14 amino acids. Germline CDR1 MNHNY, CDR2 SVGAGI (reference sequence). V lost 5 bases and J 2 bases, leaving 10 bases between the germline ends.

The chain combines TRBV4-2 with TRBJ2-7; 11 nucleotides line up with TRBD2. Germline loops: CDR1 LGHNA, CDR2 YNFKEQ. The ends lost 1 base at V and 1 base at J; junction bases unmatched: 0. The CDR3 totals 15 residues. DNA of the CDR3: TGTGCCAGCAGCCAAGGACTAGCGGGGTCCTACGAGCAGTACTTC. Translated: CASSQGLAGSYEQYF.

The genes are TRBV5-1 and TRBJ2-5; no clear D gene. Germline V gives CDR1 SGHRS, CDR2 YFSETQ. V lost 0 bases, J lost 5 bases, and 8 bases lay in between. CDR3 size: 13 residues. The CDR3 region has the DNA TGCGCCAGCAGCTTGGCCCCTAAGGAGACCCAGTACTTC. Protein sequence: CASSLAPKETQYF. Variable domain in full (rest from reference TRBV5-1 and TRBJ2-5): KAGVTQTPRYLIKTRGQQVTLSCSPISGHRSVSWYQQTPGQGLQFLFEYFSETQRNKGNFPGRFSGRQFSNSRSEMNVSTLELGDSALYLCASSLAPKETQYFGPGTRLLVL.

This clone was detected only once. The chain couples TRBV6-5 to TRBJ1-1; D remains unclear. The germline V gene has CDR1 MNHEY and CDR2 SVGAGI. This CDR3 has 15 residues. Trimming pared 0 bases from V and 0 bases from J, leaving 8 bases between. CDR3 nucleotide sequence: TGTGCCAGCAGTTACTCGAGAGGCGTGAACACTGAAGCTTTCTTT. The encoded protein is CASSYSRGVNTEAFF.

This chain uses TRBV7-9 with TRBJ2-6; the D is unclear. V lost 5 bases and J 4 bases, leaving 9 bases between the germline ends. The germline V gene encodes CDR1 SEHNR and CDR2 FQNEAQ (reference sequence). The CDR3 consists of 14 residues. CDR3 in DNA: TGTGCCAGCAGCGCTTCGGTGGGGGCCAACGTCCTGACTTTC. This translates into CASSASVGANVLTF.

This rearrangement joins TRBV18 to TRBJ2-5; 10 positions match TRBD1. Trimming took 6 bases from V and 4 from J; bases not matched to a gene: 5. Germline assignment: CDR1 KGHSH and CDR2 LQKENI. The CDR3 extends over 14 amino acids. The CDR3 here is CASSPRTGGETQYF. In DNA, the CDR3 is TGTGCCAGCTCCCCTAGGACAGGGGGAGAGACCCAGTACTTC.

The J gene is TRBJ1-2, the V gene TRBV28; 7 positions agree with TRBD1. The CDR3 consists of 14 residues. V lost 3 bases to trimming and J lost 2 bases; unmatched junction nucleotides: 3. Germline CDR1 reads MDHEN; CDR2 reads SYDVKM. The CDR3 nucleotides are TGTGCCAGCAGTTTGGGGACAGCAAACTATGGCTACACCTTC. Its translation is CASSLGTANYGYTF.

The chain carries TRBV7-2 and TRBJ2-3; no firm D call. V was trimmed by 2 bases and J by 0 bases, leaving 12 bases between them. The CDR3 is 16 amino acids. Germline V lookup: CDR1 SGHTA, CDR2 FQGNSA. In DNA, the CDR3 is TGTGCCAGCAGCTTAAGAGCCACTACTAGCACAGATACGCAGTATTTT. Protein sequence: CASSLRATTSTDTQYF.

This clone was picked up a small number of times. V and J are TRBV6-6 and TRBJ1-2; possible D gene TRBD1, 6 bases. In germline, CDR1 is MNHNY, CDR2 SVGAGI (reference sequence). This CDR3 is built from 14 residues. V lost 2 bases, J lost 0 bases, and 7 bases lay in between. The CDR3 DNA follows: TGTGCCAGCAGTTACGACAGGTCTAACTATGGCTACACCTTC. The encoded protein is CASSYDRSNYGYTF.

The chain recombines TRBV2 with TRBJ2-7; D gene uncertain. Between the trimmed V and J ends, which lost 6 bases and 4 bases, there was a span of 4 bases. The CDR3 spans 10 residues. CDR1 is SNHLY and CDR2 is FYNNEI in the germline V gene. For the CDR3, the DNA is TGTGCCAGCAGCGTATACGAGCAGTACTTC. Its translation: CASSVYEQYF.

J is TRBJ1-6 and V is TRBV2, with unresolved D. CDR1 is SNHLY, CDR2 FYNNEI, per germline. The germline V and J ends were trimmed by 4 bases and 12 bases, with 10 bases remaining between them. This CDR3 contains 12 residues. CDR3 nucleotides: TGTGCCAGCAGTGGGGTCTCGGGACCCCTCCACTTT. It is translated as CASSGVSGPLHF.

The genes are TRBV19 and TRBJ1-2; 9 nucleotides line up with TRBD1. The CDR3 has 14 amino acids. CDR1 LNHDA and CDR2 SQIVND come from the germline V gene (reference sequence). Trimming took 8 bases from V and 2 from J; bases not matched to a gene: 6. The CDR3 coding sequence is TGTGCCAGTGATGACAGGGGGGCAAACTATGGCTACACCTTC. Translating gives CASDDRGANYGYTF.